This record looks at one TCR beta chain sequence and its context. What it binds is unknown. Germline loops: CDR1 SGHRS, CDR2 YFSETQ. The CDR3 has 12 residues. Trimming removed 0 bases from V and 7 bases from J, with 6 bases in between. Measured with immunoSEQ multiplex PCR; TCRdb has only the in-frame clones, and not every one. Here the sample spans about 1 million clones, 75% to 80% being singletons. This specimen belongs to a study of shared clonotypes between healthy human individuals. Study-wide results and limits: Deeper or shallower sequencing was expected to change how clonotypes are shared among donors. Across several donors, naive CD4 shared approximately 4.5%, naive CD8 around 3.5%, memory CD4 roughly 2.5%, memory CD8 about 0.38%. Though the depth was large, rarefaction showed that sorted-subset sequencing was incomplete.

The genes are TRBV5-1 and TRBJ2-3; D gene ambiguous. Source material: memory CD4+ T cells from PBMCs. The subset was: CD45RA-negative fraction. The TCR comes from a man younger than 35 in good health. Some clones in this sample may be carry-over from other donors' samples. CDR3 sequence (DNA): TGCGCCAGCAGCTTGGACGTCTATACGCAGTATTTT. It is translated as CASSLDVYTQYF.